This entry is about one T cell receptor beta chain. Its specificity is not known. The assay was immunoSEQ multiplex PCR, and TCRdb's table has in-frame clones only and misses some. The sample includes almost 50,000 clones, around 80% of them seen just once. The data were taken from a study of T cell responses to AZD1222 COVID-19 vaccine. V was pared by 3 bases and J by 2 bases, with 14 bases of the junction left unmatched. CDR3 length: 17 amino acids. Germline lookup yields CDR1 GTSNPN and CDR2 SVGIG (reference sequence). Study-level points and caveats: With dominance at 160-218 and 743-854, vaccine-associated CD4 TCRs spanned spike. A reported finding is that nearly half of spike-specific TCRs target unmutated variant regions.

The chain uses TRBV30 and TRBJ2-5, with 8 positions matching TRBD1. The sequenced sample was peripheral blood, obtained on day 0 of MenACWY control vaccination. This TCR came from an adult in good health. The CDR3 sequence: CAWSPMGRDRTQETQYF. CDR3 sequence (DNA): TGTGCCTGGAGCCCGATGGGCCGGGACAGGACACAAGAGACCCAGTACTTC.